These T cell receptor beta chains were read from a single sample in a study of blood T cell repertoires in COVID-19. Produced via immunoSEQ multiplex PCR; TCRdb's table is partial and in-frame only. This table has about 230,000 clones, roughly 88% appearing once. Input material: peripheral blood. These receptors were collected from a woman in her thirties or forties who had recovered from COVID-19. CDR3s include the opening cysteine and the closing phenylalanine or tryptophan. D genes are given only for firm matches. Clone size is shown for a subset of rows, as once, few, many or a class of expanded clone.

d_gene,v_gene,abundance,j_gene,CDR3aa,CDR3nt
NA,TRBV6-5,NA,TRBJ1-1,CASTPRVIGTEAFF,TGTGCCAGCACCCCGAGGGTAATCGGCACTGAAGCTTTCTTT
NA,TRBV10-3,NA,TRBJ2-5,CAISAGTSQETQYF,TGTGCCATCAGTGCGGGGACATCCCAAGAGACCCAGTACTTC
TRBD1,TRBV7-2,NA,TRBJ2-3,CASSSGQGSDTQYF,TGTGCCAGCAGCTCAGGACAGGGGTCAGATACGCAGTATTTT
TRBD1,TRBV2,NA,TRBJ1-1,CASSSRGTGSTEAFF,TGTGCCAGCAGTAGCCGTGGGACAGGGTCCACTGAAGCTTTCTTT
TRBD1,TRBV28,NA,TRBJ2-2,CASSFTLQGVGTGELFF,TGTGCCAGCAGTTTTACGCTACAGGGGGTTGGCACCGGGGAGCTGTTTTTT
TRBD1,TRBV3-1/TRBV3-2,once,TRBJ1-3,CASTWDRGPGNTIYF,TGTGCCAGCACCTGGGACAGGGGCCCTGGAAACACCATATATTTT
NA,TRBV18,NA,TRBJ1-4,CASSPLSGTNEKLFF,TGTGCCAGCTCACCATTATCGGGAACTAATGAAAAACTGTTTTTT
TRBD1,TRBV4-3,NA,TRBJ1-1,CASSQLLGGMNTEAFF,TGCGCCAGCAGCCAATTGCTAGGGGGCATGAACACTGAAGCTTTCTTT
NA,TRBV18,once,TRBJ1-2,CASSSDSNYGYTF,TGTGCCAGCTCATCCGACAGCAACTATGGCTACACCTTC
TRBD2,TRBV3-1/TRBV3-2,NA,TRBJ2-1,CASTRGSGGAVEQFF,TGTGCCAGCACCAGGGGTAGCGGGGGGGCGGTTGAGCAGTTCTTC
NA,TRBV5-6,NA,TRBJ1-2,CASSPLTASNYGYTF,TGTGCCAGCAGCCCCCTGACAGCCTCTAACTATGGCTACACCTTC
NA,TRBV5-5,NA,TRBJ1-2,CASSLGGGDVYGYTF,TGTGCCAGCAGCTTGGGCGGCGGCGATGTATATGGCTACACCTTC
TRBD1,TRBV5-6,NA,TRBJ2-3,CASSFRTGGTDTQYF,TGTGCCAGCAGCTTCAGGACAGGGGGTACAGATACGCAGTATTTT
TRBD2,TRBV5-1,NA,TRBJ2-1,CASRLTLAGGYNEQFF,TGCGCCAGCAGACTGACCCTAGCGGGGGGCTACAATGAGCAGTTCTTC
NA,TRBV27,NA,TRBJ1-2,CASSLLGGLGYGYTF,TGTGCCAGCAGTTTATTAGGGGGACTAGGCTATGGCTACACCTTC
TRBD2,TRBV2,few,TRBJ2-2,CASRDKGLPRLGTGELFF,TGTGCCAGCAGAGATAAGGGACTACCCCGACTGGGCACCGGGGAGCTGTTTTTT
TRBD1,TRBV7-9,NA,TRBJ1-2,CASSATGTGLDYGYTF,TGTGCCAGCAGCGCGACCGGGACAGGGTTGGACTATGGCTACACCTTC
TRBD1,TRBV27,NA,TRBJ1-2,CASSANRDRYYGYTF,TGTGCCAGCAGTGCCAACCGGGACAGATACTATGGCTACACCTTC
NA,TRBV5-1,NA,TRBJ2-1,CASSLGQGSLNEQFF,TGCGCCAGCAGCTTAGGGCAGGGAAGTTTAAATGAGCAGTTCTTC
TRBD2,TRBV3-1/TRBV3-2,NA,TRBJ2-3,CASSQGASGFTDTQYF,TGTGCCAGCAGCCAAGGGGCTAGCGGTTTCACAGATACGCAGTATTTT
NA,TRBV5-4,NA,TRBJ2-1,CASSAGQTLDNEQFF,TGTGCCAGCAGCGCGGGACAGACACTCGACAATGAGCAGTTCTTC
NA,TRBV2,NA,TRBJ1-6,CASRQEGTYPSPLHF,TGTGCCAGCAGGCAAGAGGGAACATATCCTTCACCCCTCCACTTT
NA,TRBV11-2,NA,TRBJ2-6,CASSPLRLASGANVLTF,TGTGCCAGCAGCCCACTTCGCCTAGCCTCTGGGGCCAACGTCCTGACTTTC
TRBD2,TRBV5-8,NA,TRBJ2-1,CASSPEVVAGGRGQFF,TGTGCCAGCAGCCCGGAGGTGGTGGCGGGGGGCCGGGGGCAGTTCTTC
TRBD1,TRBV3-1/TRBV3-2,NA,TRBJ2-3,CASSHHRQGALDTQYF,TGTGCCAGCAGCCATCACCGGCAGGGGGCTTTAGATACGCAGTATTTT
NA,TRBV7-2,NA,TRBJ1-3,CASSLGQGSGNTIYF,TGTGCCAGCAGCTTAGGGCAGGGCTCTGGAAACACCATATATTTT
TRBD1,TRBV2,NA,TRBJ1-3,CASGRGEYSGNTIYF,TGTGCCAGCGGCAGGGGGGAGTACTCTGGAAACACCATATATTTT
TRBD2,TRBV7-2,NA,TRBJ2-2,CASSKTSGGAANTGELFF,TGTGCCAGCAGCAAGACTAGCGGGGGGGCCGCGAACACCGGGGAGCTGTTTTTT
TRBD1,TRBV5-1,NA,TRBJ1-1,CASSQGDGDTEAFF,TGCGCCAGCAGCCAGGGGGACGGGGACACTGAAGCTTTCTTT
NA,TRBV19,NA,TRBJ1-2,CASSIDSGLGGYTF,TGTGCCAGTAGTATAGACTCGGGGTTGGGCGGCTACACCTTC
TRBD2,TRBV7-2,once,TRBJ2-5,CASSLEGGGNPVETQYF,TGTGCCAGCAGCCTAGAGGGCGGGGGTAACCCCGTGGAGACCCAGTACTTC
TRBD1,TRBV15,NA,TRBJ1-6,CATSKQGASSPLHF,TGTGCCACCAGCAAACAGGGGGCGTCGTCGCCCCTCCACTTT
TRBD1,TRBV7-8,once,TRBJ1-3,CASEPGQSSGNTIYF,TGTGCCAGTGAACCGGGACAGAGCTCTGGAAACACCATATATTTT
TRBD2,TRBV5-1,NA,TRBJ2-3,CASSPGLAGDTDTQYF,TGCGCCAGCAGCCCGGGACTAGCGGGGGACACAGATACGCAGTATTTT
TRBD1,TRBV12-3/TRBV12-4,NA,TRBJ1-5,CASSRGPQPQHF,TGTGCCAGCAGCAGGGGGCCTCAGCCCCAGCATTTT
NA,TRBV7-9,NA,TRBJ1-2,CASSPILGSLGGYGYTF,TGTGCCAGCAGTCCCATCTTAGGGTCACTGGGAGGCTATGGCTACACCTTC
NA,TRBV2,NA,TRBJ1-5,CASSEVQGAQPQHF,TGTGCCAGCAGTGAAGTCCAAGGAGCTCAGCCCCAGCATTTT
TRBD2,TRBV19,NA,TRBJ2-1,CASSIREGRYNEQFF,TGTGCCAGTAGTATACGGGAGGGTCGCTACAATGAGCAGTTCTTC
NA,TRBV30,NA,TRBJ2-3,CAWSAQEARTDTQYF,TGTGCCTGGAGTGCCCAGGAGGCTAGAACAGATACGCAGTATTTT
NA,TRBV27,NA,TRBJ1-5,CASGTGPFQRGGNQPQHF,TGTGCCAGCGGCACTGGCCCCTTTCAAAGGGGCGGCAATCAGCCCCAGCATTTT
NA,TRBV11-3,NA,TRBJ1-5,CASSSGGNQPQHF,TGTGCCAGCAGCTCAGGGGGCAATCAGCCCCAGCATTTT
TRBD1,TRBV10-2,NA,TRBJ1-1,CASIDREGAFF,TGCGCCAGCATTGACAGGGAAGGAGCTTTCTTT
NA,TRBV6-1,NA,TRBJ2-3,CASSEVSIADTQYF,TGTGCCAGCAGTGAAGTTTCTATAGCAGATACGCAGTATTTT
TRBD1,TRBV18,NA,TRBJ1-1,CASSPMARGPDTEAFF,TGTGCCAGCTCACCAATGGCTAGGGGGCCGGACACTGAAGCTTTCTTT
NA,TRBV12-3/TRBV12-4,NA,TRBJ1-2,CASSGRASYGYTF,TGTGCCAGCAGTGGCAGGGCCTCCTATGGCTACACCTTC